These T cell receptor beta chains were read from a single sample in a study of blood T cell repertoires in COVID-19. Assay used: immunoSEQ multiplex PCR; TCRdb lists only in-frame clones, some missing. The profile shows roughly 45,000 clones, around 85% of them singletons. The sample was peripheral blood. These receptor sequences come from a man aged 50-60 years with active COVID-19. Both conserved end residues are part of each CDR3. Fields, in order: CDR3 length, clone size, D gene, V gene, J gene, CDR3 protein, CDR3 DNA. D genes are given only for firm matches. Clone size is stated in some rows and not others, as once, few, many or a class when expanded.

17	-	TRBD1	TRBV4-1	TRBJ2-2	CASSQARQGSYTGELFF	TGCGCCAGCAGCCAAGCGAGACAGGGTAGTTACACCGGGGAGCTGTTTTTT
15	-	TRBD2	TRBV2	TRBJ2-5	CASSAGSAGEETQYF	TGTGCCAGCAGCGCGGGCTCTGCGGGGGAGGAGACCCAGTACTTC
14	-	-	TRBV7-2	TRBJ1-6	CASSLPGSNSPLHF	TGTGCCAGCAGCTTACCGGGGTCTAATTCACCCCTCCACTTT
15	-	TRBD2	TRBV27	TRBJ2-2	CASKLAGGPHGELFF	TGTGCCAGCAAGCTAGCGGGGGGGCCTCACGGGGAGCTGTTTTTT
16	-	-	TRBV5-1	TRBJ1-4	CASSLEGFGRNEKLFF	TGCGCCAGCAGCTTGGAGGGGTTCGGACGTAATGAAAAACTGTTTTTT
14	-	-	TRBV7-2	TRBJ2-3	CASSRDRGTDTQYF	TGTGCCAGCAGTCGAGACCGGGGCACAGATACGCAGTATTTT
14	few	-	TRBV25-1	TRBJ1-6	CASSGGSFYSPLHF	TGTGCCAGCAGTGGGGGCAGTTTTTATTCACCCCTCCACTTT
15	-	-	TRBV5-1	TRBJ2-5	CASSFGRGYQETQYF	TGCGCCAGCAGCTTTGGGCGGGGCTACCAAGAGACCCAGTACTTC
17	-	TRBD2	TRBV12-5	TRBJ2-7	CASGLGGLAEFSYEQYF	TGTGCTAGTGGTTTGGGTGGACTAGCGGAGTTCTCCTACGAGCAGTACTTC
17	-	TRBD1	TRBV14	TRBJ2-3	CASSRWGLGGRTDTQYF	TGTGCCAGCAGCCGATGGGGGTTAGGGGGCCGCACAGATACGCAGTATTTT
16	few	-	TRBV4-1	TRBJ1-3	CASSQVDWTSGNTIYF	TGCGCCAGCAGCCAAGTTGATTGGACATCTGGAAACACCATATATTTT
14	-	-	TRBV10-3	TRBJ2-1	CAISDFPGLNEQFF	TGTGCCATCAGTGACTTCCCAGGACTCAATGAGCAGTTCTTC
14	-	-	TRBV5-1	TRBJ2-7	CASTQTEYSYEQYF	TGCGCCAGCACACAGACAGAATACTCCTACGAGCAGTACTTC
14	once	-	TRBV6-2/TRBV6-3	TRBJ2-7	CASSYQGSSYEQYF	TGTGCCAGCAGTTATCAGGGGTCTTCCTACGAGCAGTACTTC
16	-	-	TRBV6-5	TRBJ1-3	CASSYDGSRAGNTIYF	TGTGCCAGCAGTTATGACGGGTCGCGGGCTGGAAACACCATATATTTT
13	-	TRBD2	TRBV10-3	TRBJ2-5	CATNLAAQETQYF	TGTGCCACCAACCTAGCGGCCCAAGAGACCCAGTACTTC
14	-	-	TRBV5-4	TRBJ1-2	CASSLGKQHYGYTF	TGTGCCAGCAGCTTGGGAAAACAACACTATGGCTACACCTTC
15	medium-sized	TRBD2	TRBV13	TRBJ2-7	CASSSLAGGQNEQYF	TGTGCCAGCAGCTCCCTAGCGGGGGGGCAGAACGAGCAGTACTTC
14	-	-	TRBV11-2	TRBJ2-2	CASSDRDSTGELFF	TGTGCCAGCAGCGACCGGGACTCGACCGGGGAGCTGTTTTTT
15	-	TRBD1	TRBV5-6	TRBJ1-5	CASSARDRGYQPQHF	TGTGCCAGCAGCGCCCGGGACAGGGGTTATCAGCCCCAGCATTTT
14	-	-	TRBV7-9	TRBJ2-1	CASSLDPRNNEQFF	TGTGCCAGCAGCTTAGACCCCAGGAACAATGAGCAGTTCTTC
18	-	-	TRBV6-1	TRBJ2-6	CASSVGLLFYSGANVLTF	TGTGCCAGCAGTGTGGGCCTCTTATTCTACTCTGGGGCCAACGTCCTGACTTTC
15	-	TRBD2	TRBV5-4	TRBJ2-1	CASSLQAGGHNEQFF	TGTGCCAGCAGCTTGCAAGCGGGGGGCCACAATGAGCAGTTCTTC
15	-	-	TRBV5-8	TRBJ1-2	CASSVPGRGGYGYTF	TGTGCCAGCAGCGTCCCGGGACGGGGGGGATATGGCTACACCTTC
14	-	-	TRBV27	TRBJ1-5	CASSLGSGDQPQHF	TGTGCCAGCAGTTTGGGCTCGGGGGATCAGCCCCAGCATTTT
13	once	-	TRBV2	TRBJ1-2	CASSERSYYGYTF	TGTGCCAGCAGTGAACGGTCATACTATGGCTACACCTTC
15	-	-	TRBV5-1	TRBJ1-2	CASSLGLRSNYGYTF	TGCGCCAGCAGCTTGGGGCTACGGAGTAACTATGGCTACACCTTC
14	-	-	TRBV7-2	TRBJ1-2	CASSPYRPRGGYTF	TGTGCCAGCAGCCCCTACAGGCCGAGAGGCGGCTACACCTTC
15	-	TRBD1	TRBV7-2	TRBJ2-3	CASSSFPRGSHTQYF	TGTGCCAGCAGCTCGTTCCCCAGGGGGAGTCATACGCAGTATTTT
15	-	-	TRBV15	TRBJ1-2	CATSRDRDRNYGYTF	TGTGCCACCAGCAGAGATCGTGACAGAAACTATGGCTACACCTTC
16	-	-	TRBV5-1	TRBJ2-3	CASSLGQSYGTDTQYF	TGCGCCAGCAGCTTGGGGCAGAGCTACGGGACAGATACGCAGTATTTT
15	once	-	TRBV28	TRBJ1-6	CASSPLDKAESPLHF	TGTGCCAGCAGCCCCCTGGACAAGGCTGAGTCACCCCTCCACTTT
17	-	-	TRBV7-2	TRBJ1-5	CASSPWATGNSNQPQHF	TGTGCCAGCAGCCCCTGGGCCACAGGTAATAGCAATCAGCCCCAGCATTTT
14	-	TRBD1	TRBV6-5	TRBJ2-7	CASSKTGTTYEQYF	TGTGCCAGCTCAAAGACAGGGACGACCTACGAGCAGTACTTC
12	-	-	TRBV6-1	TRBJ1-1	CASSESGSEAFF	TGTGCCAGCAGTGAATCTGGCAGTGAAGCTTTCTTT
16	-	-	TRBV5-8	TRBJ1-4	CASSRGMRATNEKLFF	TGTGCCAGCAGCCGAGGGATGCGGGCAACTAATGAAAAACTGTTTTTT
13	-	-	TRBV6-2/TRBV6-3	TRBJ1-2	CASSIAAIGGYTF	TGTGCCAGCAGCATAGCGGCGATAGGGGGCTACACCTTC
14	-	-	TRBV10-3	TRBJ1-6	CASAGVTNNSPLHF	TGTGCCTCCGCGGGCGTTACCAATAATTCACCCCTCCACTTT